Shown below are 10 T cell receptor beta chains from a single sample sequenced in a study of cytomegalovirus exposure and HLA in healthy donors. The PCR used 60 Vbeta and 13 Jbeta primers. TCRdb's copy holds only in-frame clones and misses some; the assay was immunoSEQ multiplex PCR. The sample lists some 98,000 clones, 76% seen once, with 1.5% to 2.5% in the top ten. The source material was PBMCs. The receptors come from a man in his forties in good health and CMV-seronegative.

The chain links TRBV11-3 to TRBJ2-2, with a weak D call TRBD2 (6 bases). V shed 5 bases and J shed 4 bases, with 20 bases lying between them. This CDR3 is built from 17 residues. Germline values: CDR1 SGHNT, CDR2 YENEEA. The CDR3, as DNA: TGTGCCAGCAGCCGCGGGACCGACCCTTTTAGCACCGGGGAGCTGTTTTTT. Protein sequence: CASSRGTDPFSTGELFF.

V and J are TRBV6-1 and TRBJ2-3; a weak D match, TRBD2 (5 bases). Germline V gene data show CDR1 as MNHNS and CDR2 as SASEGT. The CDR3 covers 16 residues. V lost 2 bases, J lost 1 base, and 13 bases lay in between. CDR3 loop: CASSEIGSSGTDTQYF. DNA for the CDR3: TGTGCCAGCAGTGAAATAGGGAGCTCGGGCACAGATACGCAGTATTTT.

The V call is TRBV11-2, the J call TRBJ2-1; the D gene is possibly TRBD2 (5 bases). The CDR3 runs to 17 residues. CDR1 and CDR2 from the germline V gene are SGHAT and FQNNGV. Trimming removed 2 bases at V and 6 bases at J, with 20 bases between. The CDR3 sequence: CASSLRQGLAEFNEQFF. Written as DNA, the CDR3 is TGTGCCAGCAGCTTAAGGCAAGGCCTAGCAGAATTCAATGAGCAGTTCTTC.

Comments on this clone: Other DNA sequences in the sample encode the same CDR3. CDR3 region: CASSDTRGEETQYF. The CDR3 DNA reads as TGTGCCAGCAGCGACACGCGGGGGGAAGAGACCCAGTACTTC. This chain links TRBV2 with TRBJ2-5; 8 bases are a match to TRBD2. In germline, CDR1 is SNHLY, CDR2 FYNNEI. The CDR3 consists of 14 residues. V lost 6 bases and J lost 3; bases outside the gene matches: 6. Drawing the rest from reference TRBV2 and TRBJ2-5, the complete variable domain is EPEVTQTPSHQVTQMGQEVILRCVPISNHLYFYWYRQILGQKVEFLVSFYNNEISEKSEIFDDQFSVERPDGSNFTLKIRSTKLEDSAMYFCASSDTRGEETQYFGPGTRLLVL.

J is TRBJ1-1 and V is TRBV2; the D is unclear. Between the trimmed V and J ends, which lost 6 bases and 0 bases, there was a span of 20 bases. Germline V gene data show CDR1 as SNHLY and CDR2 as FYNNEI. CDR3 length: 17 residues. As DNA, the CDR3 is TGTGCCAGCAGAAAGAGGGCTCGCCAAGAAATGAACACTGAAGCTTTCTTT. Protein: CASRKRARQEMNTEAFF.

The chain uses TRBV4-3 and TRBJ1-1; 8 bases line up with TRBD1. J gave up 1 base and V 1 base, and 2 bases lay outside the gene matches. CDR1 is LGHNA, CDR2 YSLEER, per germline. The CDR3 sequence is 15 residues long. The CDR3 region has the DNA TGCGCCAGCAGCCAAGGGACAGGGTGGAACACTGAAGCTTTCTTT. This translates into CASSQGTGWNTEAFF.

A word on this clone: A junction boundary mismatches the germline segment, possibly from a read error. For the CDR3, the DNA is TGTGCCAGCAGATCACAGGGGAACAGTGAAGCTTTCTTT. Its translation is CASRSQGNSEAFF. The V and J genes are TRBV6-1 and TRBJ1-1, with 7 bases that match TRBD1. This CDR3 contains 13 residues. CDR1 and CDR2 (germline): MNHNS, SASEGT.

This clone occurred a few times. Written as DNA, the CDR3 is TGTGCCAGCAGACAGGGGGCGAAAGGAAACACCATATATTTT. Translated, it gives CASRQGAKGNTIYF. The J gene is TRBJ1-3, the V gene TRBV28, with 9 nucleotides matching TRBD1. With 6 bases clipped from V and 4 bases from J, the junction kept 4 bases outside the gene matches. Germline V CDR1 and CDR2: MDHEN, SYDVKM. The CDR3 spans 14 residues.

The CDR3 region has the DNA TGCAGCGCCCTGTTGAATGAAAAACTGTTTTTT. Protein product: CSALLNEKLFF. The chain recombines TRBV29-1 with TRBJ1-4; D is unresolved. The CDR3 covers 11 residues. The germline V gene has CDR1 SQVTM and CDR2 ANQGSEA. The V end was cut by 7 bases, the J end by 5 bases, with 8 bases between.

The chain uses TRBV7-8 and TRBJ1-2, with a possible D match to TRBD1 (5 bases). The CDR3 is 17 amino acids. Germline values: CDR1 SGHVS, CDR2 FQNEAQ. V lost 5 bases and J 4 bases, leaving 23 bases between the germline ends. CDR3 coding DNA: TGTGCCAGCAGCCCGAGACAGAATCCAAGGGATTTCTATGGCTACACCTTC. It is translated as CASSPRQNPRDFYGYTF.